The 14 T cell receptor beta chains in this list originate from one sample, sequenced in a study of OX40 agonist ivuxolimab in advanced cancers. Measured with immunoSEQ multiplex PCR; TCRdb has only the in-frame clones, and not every one. The repertoire holds approximately 72,000 clones, 80% to 85% seen once, with around 0.75% in the top ten. Sequenced here: CD4+ or CD8+ T cells sorted from blood, sampled in a trial of the OX40 agonist ivuxolimab. The receptor source for this set is an adult with an advanced solid tumor such as melanoma, head and neck, liver or kidney cancer.

The V and J genes are TRBV19 and TRBJ2-3, with TRBD1 as a possible D gene (7 bases). The V and J ends lost 7 bases and 4 bases respectively, with 21 bases between them. The CDR3 is 16 amino acids. The germline V gene encodes CDR1 LNHDA and CDR2 SQIVND (reference sequence). CDR3 in DNA: TGTGCCAGTACCGATGAGGCCAGGGGGGAGGCAGATACGCAGTATTTT. Amino acids: CASTDEARGEADTQYF.

The rearrangement joins TRBV30 to TRBJ2-7; no clear D gene. Between the trimmed V and J ends, which lost 0 bases and 9 bases, there was a span of 15 bases. From germline, CDR1 is GTSNPN and CDR2 SVGIG (reference sequence). The CDR3 runs to 13 residues. The CDR3 coding sequence is TGTGCCTGGAGTGTATCGGATAGGGTTGGGCAGTACTTC. Translated, it gives CAWSVSDRVGQYF.

This chain joins TRBV6-5 and TRBJ1-1, with unresolved D. The germline CDR1 and CDR2 sequences are MNHEY and SVGAGI. The V end lost 6 bases, the J end lost 9 bases, and 20 bases lay between the germline ends. This CDR3 spans 14 amino acids. In DNA, the CDR3 is TGTGCCAGCAGAAGCGACGGCGTGAACTCAAAAGCTTTCTTT. This encodes CASRSDGVNSKAFF.

The chain couples TRBV4-1 to TRBJ1-5, with D possibly matching TRBD1 (6 bases). The CDR3 consists of 13 residues. CDR1 is MGHRA, CDR2 YSYEKL, per germline. V lost 0 bases, J lost 6 bases, and 6 bases lay in between. CDR3 protein: CASSQEGGQPQHF. The CDR3, as DNA: TGCGCCAGCAGCCAAGAAGGGGGTCAGCCCCAGCATTTT.

The CDR3 bases are TGCGCCAGCAAGGACAGGGTTGATGTCACCGGGGAGCTGTTTTTT. Translated, it gives CASKDRVDVTGELFF. This chain uses TRBV5-1 with TRBJ2-2, with 8 bases matching TRBD1. The CDR3 consists of 15 residues. V lost 6 bases and J lost 4; bases outside the gene matches: 8. Germline CDR1 reads SGHRS; CDR2 reads YFSETQ.

The chain links TRBV19 to TRBJ1-6; D may be TRBD1 (6 bases). This CDR3 comprises 14 residues. The germline gives CDR1 LNHDA, CDR2 SQIVND (reference sequence). Trimming stripped 4 bases from V and 15 bases from J, with 19 bases between. The CDR3 loop reads CASSTQTGGGLLHF. The CDR3 DNA reads TGTGCCAGTAGTACACAGACAGGCGGCGGTCTCCTCCACTTT.

V gene TRBV30 combines with J gene TRBJ1-6; tentative D call: TRBD1 (5 bases). Germline V gene sequence: CDR1 GTSNPN, CDR2 SVGIG (reference sequence). Trimming cost V 4 bases and J 10 bases, with 17 bases left between them. This CDR3 contains 14 residues. In DNA, the CDR3 is TGTGCCTGGACAGGGATGGCCTTGAGGTCACCCCTCCACTTT. Translation gives CAWTGMALRSPLHF.

The rearrangement links TRBV9 to TRBJ2-5; maybe TRBD1 (7 bases). Germline V gene data show CDR1 as SGDLS and CDR2 as YYNGEE. The CDR3 has 14 residues. Trimming cost V 4 bases and J 5 bases, with 15 bases left between them. In DNA, the CDR3 is TGTGCCAGCAGCCGCGGACAGGAGGGGGAGACCCAGTACTTC. It is translated as CASSRGQEGETQYF.

This clone was found a few times. The CDR3 bases are TGTGCCAGCAGCTCATGGCCGAGGGACACTGAAGCTTTCTTT. Translation: CASSSWPRDTEAFF. The chain joins TRBV9 to TRBJ1-1; unclear D gene. The V and J ends lost 4 bases and 3 bases respectively, with 13 bases between them. Germline V gene data show CDR1 as SGDLS and CDR2 as YYNGEE. CDR3 size: 14 residues. Combining the CDR3 with reference TRBV9 and TRBJ1-1 gives the whole variable domain DSGVTQTPKHLITATGQRVTLRCSPRSGDLSVYWYQQSLDQGLQFLIQYYNGEERAKGNILERFSAQQFPDLHSELNLSSLELGDSALYFCASSSWPRDTEAFFGQGTRLTVV.

The J gene is TRBJ1-2, the V gene TRBV10-3; 7 nucleotides line up with TRBD1. The V segment lost 2 bases and the J segment 0 bases; nucleotides outside the gene matches: 12. The V gene's germline CDR1 is ENHRY and CDR2 SYGVKD. The CDR3 totals 18 residues. CDR3: CAISEGTVGLRPNYGYTF. For the CDR3, the DNA is TGTGCCATCAGTGAGGGGACAGTTGGCCTGCGCCCTAACTATGGCTACACCTTC.

The chain uses TRBV7-2 and TRBJ2-1; D not certain. Germline CDR1 reads SGHTA; CDR2 reads FQGNSA. This CDR3 comprises 15 residues. The V end was cut by 5 bases, the J end by 4 bases, with 15 bases between. In nucleotides, the CDR3 is TGTGCCAGCAGCCCTCCCTCAGTGGGATACAATGAGCAGTTCTTC. Translated: CASSPPSVGYNEQFF.

The chain combines TRBV9 with TRBJ1-3; no reliable D call. Deletions cut 4 bases from V and 2 bases from J, with 7 bases between. CDR1 and CDR2 from the germline V gene are SGDLS and YYNGEE. CDR3 length: 13 residues. CDR3 amino acids: CASSREAGNTIYF. CDR3 nucleotides: TGTGCCAGCAGCCGGGAGGCTGGAAACACCATATATTTT.

The V gene is TRBV18, the J gene TRBJ2-3; no firm D call. The CDR3 has 14 residues. Germline lookup yields CDR1 KGHSH and CDR2 LQKENI. V was clipped by 3 bases and J by 2 bases, with 9 bases between them. The CDR3 here is CASSPVGSTDTQYF. In nucleotides, the CDR3 is TGTGCCAGCTCACCGGTGGGCTCCACAGATACGCAGTATTTT.

The rearrangement links TRBV19 to TRBJ2-7; 7 bases line up with TRBD2. CDR1 is LNHDA, CDR2 SQIVND, per germline (reference sequence). The V segment lost 6 bases and the J segment 2 bases; nucleotides outside the gene matches: 10. The CDR3 extends over 15 amino acids. In DNA form, the CDR3 reads TGTGCCAGTAGCAAACCCACGGGAGGACCCTACGAGCAGTACTTC. This translates into CASSKPTGGPYEQYF.